The 12 T cell receptor beta chains below come from one sample, sequenced in a study of T cell repertoires in cytomegalovirus infection (dated by TCRdb to the late 2010s). This sample was sequenced with an Illumina HiSeq 1500. TCRdb's own reprocessing of the public reads used fastp at Q25 and MiXCR and kept productive beta chains. CDR3 protein duplicates are merged, each entry listing the most common genes and DNA. In this sample the table shows hundreds of thousands of distinct CDR3 sequences, almost 30% of which occur a single time. The top ten constitute about 19% of the sample. No antigen has been identified for these receptors. Per the publication, the treatment or condition label means: in vitro stimulation with specific CMV peptide epitopes to enrich CMV-specific T cells. The sequenced sample was cultured PBMCs, obtained from culture after CMV antigen stimulation. The source is a human donor in good health (CMV status not recorded). Some clones in this sample may be carry-over from other donors' samples.

At least ten counts were recorded for this clonotype. CDR3 loop: CASSRPGTGGSGANVLTF. The CDR3 DNA reads TGTGCCAGCAGCCGCCCAGGGACAGGGGGCTCTGGGGCCAACGTCCTGACTTTC. The genes are TRBV7-3 and TRBJ2-6; 11 bases align to TRBD1. Germline V gene data show CDR1 as SGHTA and CDR2 as FQGTGA. The length of the CDR3 is 18 residues. V dropped 5 bases and J dropped 0; count of bases not matched to a gene: 6.

In this sample, this clonotype turned up a few times. The chain uses TRBV7-9 and TRBJ2-7; 12 positions match TRBD2. From germline, CDR1 is SEHNR and CDR2 FQNEAQ (reference sequence). J was trimmed by 0 bases and V by 2 bases; bases with no gene match: 5. The CDR3 is 17 amino acids. Here the CDR3 reads CASSLTSGGSSSYEQYF. The CDR3 nucleotides read TGTGCCAGCAGCTTAACTAGCGGGGGGTCTAGCTCCTACGAGCAGTACTTC.

The V call is TRBV19, the J call TRBJ1-1, with D maybe TRBD1 (5 bases). V gave up 2 bases and J gave up 0 bases, with 10 bases separating them. Germline V gene lookup returns CDR1 LNHDA and CDR2 SQIVND (reference sequence). There are 15 residues in the CDR3. This CDR3 is CASSIQGRMNTEAFF. The CDR3 nucleotides are TGTGCCAGTAGTATACAGGGTCGGATGAACACTGAAGCTTTCTTT.

This clonotype has only a few counts. The chain combines TRBV6-1 with TRBJ1-2; a weak D match, TRBD1 (5 bases). The ends were cut back, 2 bases at V and 2 bases at J, with 6 bases in the middle. Germline CDR1 and CDR2: MNHNS and SASEGT. The CDR3 is made up of 13 amino acids. CDR3 nucleotides: TGTGCCAGCAGTGAATGGGGGAACTATGGCTACACCTTC. Translated, it gives CASSEWGNYGYTF.

V usage is TRBV6-5 and J usage is TRBJ2-2, with D tentatively TRBD2 (5 bases). CDR3 size: 15 residues. V was clipped by 2 bases and J by 4 bases, with 11 bases between them. Germline values: CDR1 MNHEY, CDR2 SVGAGI. The CDR3 protein is CASSYGRVGTGELFF. CDR3 DNA: TGTGCCAGCAGTTACGGGCGGGTAGGCACCGGGGAGCTGTTTTTT.

CDR3 nucleotide sequence: TGTGCCAGCAGTTTATCCCCGATCGGGACCGGGGAGCTGTTTTTT. Protein sequence: CASSLSPIGTGELFF. The J gene is TRBJ2-2, the V gene TRBV27; D ambiguous. Trimming stripped 0 bases from V and 5 bases from J, with 10 bases between. Germline V CDR1 and CDR2: MNHEY, SMNVEV (reference sequence). This CDR3 is built from 15 residues.

In DNA form, the CDR3 reads TGTGCCAGCAGCACTCACCTGGGACCCATCCGAAAAGAGGAAAAACTGTTTTTT. It encodes CASSTHLGPIRKEEKLFF. The chain uses TRBV6-6 and TRBJ1-4, with TRBD1 as a possible D gene (5 bases). The CDR3 contains 18 residues. Germline V gene sequence: CDR1 MNHNY, CDR2 SVGAGI (reference sequence). Deletions cut 6 bases from V and 8 bases from J, with 28 bases between.

The V gene is TRBV4-1, the J gene TRBJ1-2; TRBD1 might be the D (5 bases). This CDR3 contains 14 residues. The germline CDR1 and CDR2 sequences are MGHRA and YSYEKL. V was pared by 5 bases and J by 1 base, with 11 bases between. The CDR3 sequence is CASSNKGINYGYTF. CDR3 in DNA: TGCGCCAGCAGCAACAAGGGGATTAACTATGGCTACACCTTC.

The genes are TRBV19 and TRBJ1-1, with 8 bases matching TRBD1. This CDR3 region has 12 residues. The germline gives CDR1 LNHDA, CDR2 SQIVND (reference sequence). V shed 3 bases, J shed 9 bases, and the junction held 3 bases outside the gene matches. The CDR3 DNA reads as TGTGCCAGTAGTATCTCCAGGGGGCAAGCTTTCTTT. Translating gives CASSISRGQAFF.

The chain recombines TRBV7-2 with TRBJ2-1, with a possible D match to TRBD2 (6 bases). Per germline, CDR1 SGHTA and CDR2 FQGNSA. V was shortened by 5 bases and J by 14 bases, with 16 bases between the two germline ends. There are 12 residues in the CDR3. The CDR3 region has the DNA TGTGCCAGCAGCCCAGGCGCGGGGCAGGAGTTCTTC. It encodes CASSPGAGQEFF.

The chain carries TRBV10-3 and TRBJ2-7; 7 nucleotides align to TRBD1. V lost 10 bases, J lost 4 bases, and 13 bases stayed unmatched. The CDR3 length is 14 residues. The V gene's germline CDR1 is ENHRY and CDR2 SYGVKD. In DNA, the CDR3 is TGTGCCACCACCGGCCGACAGGGCCTTTACGAGCAGTACTTC. Amino acids: CATTGRQGLYEQYF.

This clonotype was counted a few times. The CDR3 sequence: CASQRYGQGAYEQYF. CDR3 bases: TGTGCCAGCCAACGGTACGGACAGGGGGCCTACGAGCAGTACTTC. The rearrangement joins TRBV28 to TRBJ2-7, with 10 nucleotides matching TRBD1. CDR3 length: 15 residues. J was trimmed by 2 bases and V by 8 bases; bases with no gene match: 9. Germline V gives CDR1 MDHEN, CDR2 SYDVKM.